These 5 T cell receptor beta chains came from one sample sequenced in a study of blood T cells in healthy people across ages. The use of a sample-barcoded 5' primer and a J-beta primer mix characterized a second PCR of roughly 7 to 11 cycles. TCRdb re-derived calls from the 5' RACE reads in MiXCR, one entry per CDR3 protein. In the table there are some 1.4 million distinct CDR3 sequences, roughly 40% of which are singletons. Sequencing was done on a sample of blood. Receptor source: a woman aged 18 to 35 in good health.

The genes are TRBV20-1 and TRBJ1-5, with D unresolved. CDR3 size: 14 residues. Between the trimmed V and J ends, which lost 0 bases and 0 bases, there was a span of 6 bases. The V gene's germline CDR1 is DFQATT and CDR2 SNEGSKA (reference sequence). The chain's CDR3 is CSARDWSSNQPQHF. In nucleotides, the CDR3 is TGCAGTGCTAGAGATTGGAGTAGCAATCAGCCCCAGCATTTT.

This clonotype appeared a few times. V is TRBV6-6 and J is TRBJ2-3; 7 nucleotides align to TRBD2. Germline V gene lookup returns CDR1 MNHNY and CDR2 SVGAGI (reference sequence). This CDR3 is 14 amino acids long. V was pared by 6 bases and J by 2 bases, with 5 bases of the junction left unmatched. Here the CDR3 DNA reads TGTGCCAGCAGCCCAGCGGGGCCCACAGATACGCAGTATTTT. Amino acid sequence: CASSPAGPTDTQYF.

The chain couples TRBV6-2 or TRBV6-3 to TRBJ1-2; a possible D gene is TRBD1 (5 bases). This CDR3 contains 13 residues. The V gene's germline CDR1 is MNHEY and CDR2 SVGEGT. Trimming left V 2 bases short and J 4 bases short, with 8 bases between. CDR3 in DNA: TGTGCCAGCAGTTACCCCAGGGCCTATGGCTACACCTTC. Translation: CASSYPRAYGYTF.

The sample holds one count of this clonotype. The rearrangement links TRBV6-6 to TRBJ2-1, with 7 bases identical to TRBD2. The V segment lost 7 bases and the J segment 8 bases; nucleotides outside the gene matches: 14. The CDR3 contains 15 residues. The germline CDR1 and CDR2 sequences are MNHNY and SVGAGI (reference sequence). The CDR3 spells CASIHGGTGYDEQFF. In DNA form, the CDR3 reads TGTGCCAGCATCCACGGGGGGACCGGATACGATGAGCAGTTCTTC.

This clonotype has a handful of counts. The genes are TRBV20-1 and TRBJ2-1; possible D gene TRBD2, 7 bases. CDR3 length: 15 residues. The germline gives CDR1 DFQATT, CDR2 SNEGSKA (reference sequence). V was pared by 1 base and J by 7 bases, with 17 bases between. CDR3: CSARGARGGGNEQFF. The CDR3 nucleotides are TGCAGTGCTAGAGGAGCTAGAGGGGGGGGGAATGAGCAGTTCTTC.